The clone carrying this T cell receptor beta chain has only a few counts. What it recognizes is unknown. These data belong to a study of T cell repertoires in cytomegalovirus infection. Study results and caveats: Ex vivo responses were dominated by HLA-C-restricted CMV-specific TCR beta clonotypes. People with CMV and the relevant HLA were identified by cumulative public TCR beta family frequency.

TCRdb called the reads again in MiXCR, with one record for every CDR3 protein. The table includes about 740,000 distinct CDR3 sequences, about 40% detected once. The sample consisted of PBMCs. The TCR was taken from a human donor in good health (CMV status not recorded). Some clones in this sample may be carry-over from other donors' samples.

The CDR3 loop reads CASSGGGLNQPQHF. Here the CDR3 DNA reads TGTGCCAGCAGCGGGGGGGGGTTAAATCAGCCCCAGCATTTT. This chain uses TRBV25-1 with TRBJ1-5, with D possibly matching TRBD1 (5 bases). Germline assignment: CDR1 MGHDK and CDR2 SYGVNS. The CDR3 has 14 residues. V was clipped by 6 bases and J by 4 bases, with 13 bases between them.